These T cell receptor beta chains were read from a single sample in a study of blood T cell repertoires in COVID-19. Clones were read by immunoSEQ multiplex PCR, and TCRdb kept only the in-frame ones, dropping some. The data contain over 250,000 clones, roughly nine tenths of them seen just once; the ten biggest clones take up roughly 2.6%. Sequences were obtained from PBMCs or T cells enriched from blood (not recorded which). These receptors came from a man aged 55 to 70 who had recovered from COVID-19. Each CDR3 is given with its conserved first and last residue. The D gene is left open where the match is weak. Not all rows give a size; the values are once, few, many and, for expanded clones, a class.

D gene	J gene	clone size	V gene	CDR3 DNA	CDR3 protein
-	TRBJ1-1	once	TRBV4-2	TGTGCCAGCAGCCAAGTTGGCGGGAGAGATTTGAACACTGAAGCTTTCTTT	CASSQVGGRDLNTEAFF
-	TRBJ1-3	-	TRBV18	TGTGCCAGCTCGGACAGTGCCCACTCTGGAAACACCATATATTTT	CASSDSAHSGNTIYF
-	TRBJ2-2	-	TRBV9	TGTGCCAGCAGTGCACGGGGGAACACCGGGGAGCTGTTTTTT	CASSARGNTGELFF
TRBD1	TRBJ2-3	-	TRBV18	TGTGCCAGCTCACCACAGGGACAGGGTGCGACAGATACGCAGTATTTT	CASSPQGQGATDTQYF
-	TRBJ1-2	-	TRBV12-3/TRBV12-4	TGTGCCAGCAGCGAGACGACGGGAGGCTACACCTTC	CASSETTGGYTF
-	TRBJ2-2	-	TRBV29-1	TGCAGCGGCAGGGGTGACACCGGGGAGCTGTTTTTT	CSGRGDTGELFF
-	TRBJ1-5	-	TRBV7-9	TGTGCCAGCAGCTTAGGGGCTGGGGGCCGGGTGGGCAATCAGCCCCAGCATTTT	CASSLGAGGRVGNQPQHF
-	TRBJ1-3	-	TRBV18	TGTGCCAGCTCACCAAACGCCGGGACAAATGGAAACACCATATATTTT	CASSPNAGTNGNTIYF
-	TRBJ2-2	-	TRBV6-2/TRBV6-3	TGTGCCAGCAGTTACGGGCCGAACACCGGGGAGCTGTTTTTT	CASSYGPNTGELFF
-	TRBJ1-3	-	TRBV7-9	TGTGCCAGCAGTTTCACAGCTGGAAACACCATATATTTT	CASSFTAGNTIYF
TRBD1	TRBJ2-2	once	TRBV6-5	TGTGCCAGCAGGAACGGACAGGGGTACACCGGGGAGCTGTTTTTT	CASRNGQGYTGELFF
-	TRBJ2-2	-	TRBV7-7	TGTGCTAGCAGCTTAGGTGCGGGTGTCGGCGGGGAGCTGTTTTTT	CASSLGAGVGGELFF
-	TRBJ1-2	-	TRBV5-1	TGCGCCAGCAGCTTCCTGCCCGTCCAGAATGGCTACACCTTC	CASSFLPVQNGYTF
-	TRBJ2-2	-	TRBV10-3	TGTGCCTCAGCGGGTGACACCGGGGAGCTGTTTTTT	CASAGDTGELFF
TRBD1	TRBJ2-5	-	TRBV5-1	TGCGCCAGCAGCTTGAGGGGGCGAATAGGAGAGACCCAGTACTTC	CASSLRGRIGETQYF
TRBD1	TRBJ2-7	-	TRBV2	TGTGCCAGCAGTGAACGAGGGGGCGAAGGCGAGCAGTACTTC	CASSERGGEGEQYF
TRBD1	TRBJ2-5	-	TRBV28	TGTGCCAGCAGTTCTCGGACAGGGGGGACCCAGTACTTC	CASSSRTGGTQYF
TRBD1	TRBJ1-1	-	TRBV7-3	TGTGCCAGCAGCTTAGGGACAGGGGGATGGACTGAAGCTTTCTTT	CASSLGTGGWTEAFF
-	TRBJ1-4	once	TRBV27	TGTGCCAGCAGTGGCCTTGCAACTAATGAAAAACTGTTTTTT	CASSGLATNEKLFF
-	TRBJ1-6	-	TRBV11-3	TGTGCCAGCAGTTACGACAGCTATAATTCACCCCTCCACTTT	CASSYDSYNSPLHF
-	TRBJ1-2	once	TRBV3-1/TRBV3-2	TGTGCCAGCAGCCAAGGGACATACTATGGCTACACCTTC	CASSQGTYYGYTF
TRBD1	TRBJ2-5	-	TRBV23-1	TGCGCCAGCAGTCCAAAGCCTAATACAGGGGGCCAAGAGACCCAGTACTTC	CASSPKPNTGGQETQYF
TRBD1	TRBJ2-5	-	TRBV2	TGTGCCAGCAGTCGTATCAGGGGGCGGGGAGGGACCCAGTACTTC	CASSRIRGRGGTQYF
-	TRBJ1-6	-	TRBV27	TGTGCCAGCAGATCTTTTAGCTATTCACCCCTCCACTTT	CASRSFSYSPLHF
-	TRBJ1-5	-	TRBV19	TGTGCCAGTAGTATAACGCAGAATAGCAATCAGCCCCAGCATTTT	CASSITQNSNQPQHF
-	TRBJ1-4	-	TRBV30	TGTGCCTGGAGTAACGGAGGGGGGGAACTGTTTTTT	CAWSNGGGELFF
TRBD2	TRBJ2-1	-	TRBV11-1	TGTGCCAGCAGCTTCGGGGGGTCCTACAATGAGCAGTTCTTC	CASSFGGSYNEQFF
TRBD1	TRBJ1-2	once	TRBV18	TGTGCCAGCTCACCGACAGGGGGAATTAACTATGGCTACACCTTC	CASSPTGGINYGYTF
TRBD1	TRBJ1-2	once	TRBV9	TGTGCCAGCAGCAACGACAGGGGGCGAAGCTACACCTTC	CASSNDRGRSYTF
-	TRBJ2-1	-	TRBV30	TGTGCCTGGAGTCTTAGCAATGAGCAGTTCTTC	CAWSLSNEQFF
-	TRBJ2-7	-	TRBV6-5	TGTGCCAGCAGAGACGGAGGCTCCGAGCAGTACTTC	CASRDGGSEQYF
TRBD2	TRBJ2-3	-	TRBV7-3	TGTGCCAGCAGCTTATCTAGCGGGAGCACAGATACGCAGTATTTT	CASSLSSGSTDTQYF
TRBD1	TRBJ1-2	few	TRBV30	TGTGCCTGGGGGAGACAGGGAAACTATGGCTACACCTTC	CAWGRQGNYGYTF
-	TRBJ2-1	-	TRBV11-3	TGTGCCAGCAGCTTAATTTTGGCACCATCCTACAATGAGCAGTTCTTC	CASSLILAPSYNEQFF
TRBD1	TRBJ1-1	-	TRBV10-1	TGCGCCAGCAGTGAGTCGACAGGGATTTGGACTGAAGCTTTCTTT	CASSESTGIWTEAFF
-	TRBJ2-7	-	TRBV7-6	TGTGCCAGCAGCTTAGGGGGGATGGGGGCCGCCTACGAGCAGTACTTC	CASSLGGMGAAYEQYF
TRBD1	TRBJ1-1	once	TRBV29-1	TGCAGCGTTGGGACAGGGGTGAGCACTGAAGCTTTCTTT	CSVGTGVSTEAFF
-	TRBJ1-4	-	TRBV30	TGTGCCTGGAGTGATGGCGGTGAAAAACTGTTTTTT	CAWSDGGEKLFF
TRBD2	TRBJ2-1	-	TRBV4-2	TGTGCCAGCAGCCAAGAATTGACTAGCGGGGGACTCAATGAGCAGTTCTTC	CASSQELTSGGLNEQFF
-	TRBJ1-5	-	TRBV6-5	TGTGCCAGCAGTATCCAAACAGGGTTCCAGCCCCAGCATTTT	CASSIQTGFQPQHF
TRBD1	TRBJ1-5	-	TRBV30	TGTGCCTGGAGTGTACCAGGGGGGTCTCAGCCCCAGCATTTT	CAWSVPGGSQPQHF
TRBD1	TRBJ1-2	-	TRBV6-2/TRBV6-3	TGTGCCAGCAGCCAGGACAGGGCCTCTCCCCGGAACACCTTC	CASSQDRASPRNTF
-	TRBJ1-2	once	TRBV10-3	TGTGCCGTTGCTCCCCAGACAAGCAACTATGGCTACACCTTC	CAVAPQTSNYGYTF
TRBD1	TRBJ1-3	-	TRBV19	TGTGCCAGTAATCAAGACAGGGGCTCCGGAAACACCATATATTTT	CASNQDRGSGNTIYF
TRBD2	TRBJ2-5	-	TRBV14	TGTGCCAGCAGCCTTTTAACCGGGACTAGCGGACAAGAGACCCAGTACTTC	CASSLLTGTSGQETQYF
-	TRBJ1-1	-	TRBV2	TGTGCCAGCGGGGCGGAACAGGGCCCGAACACTGAAGCTTTCTTT	CASGAEQGPNTEAFF
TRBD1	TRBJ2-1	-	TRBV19	TGTGCCAGTAGTGCACCGAAAAGGACAGGGCTCGATGAGCAGTTCTTC	CASSAPKRTGLDEQFF
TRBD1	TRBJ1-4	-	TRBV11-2	TGTGCCAGCAGCTCCCGGACAGGGGGCGTTTACGAAAAACTGTTTTTT	CASSSRTGGVYEKLFF
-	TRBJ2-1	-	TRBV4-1	TGCGCCAGCAGCCAAAGGGCTGGACAGTTTTCCGACAATGAGCAGTTCTTC	CASSQRAGQFSDNEQFF
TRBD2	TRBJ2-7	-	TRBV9	TGTGCCAGCAGCCCGGGACTAGCGGGAGGCTACGAGCAGTACTTC	CASSPGLAGGYEQYF
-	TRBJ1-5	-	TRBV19	TGTGCCGGGGGGACCGGGCCTCGAGGCCAGCCCCAGCATTTT	CAGGTGPRGQPQHF
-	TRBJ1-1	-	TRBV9	TGTGCCAGCAGCGTATTGGCTGAGAACACTGAAGCTTTCTTT	CASSVLAENTEAFF
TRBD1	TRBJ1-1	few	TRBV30	TGTGCCTGGAGTGTAGGGGCAGGGGGCACTGAAGCTTTCTTT	CAWSVGAGGTEAFF
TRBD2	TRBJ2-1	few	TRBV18	TGTGCCAGCTCACCAAATATGGGACTAGCGGGAGGAAATGAGCAGTTCTTC	CASSPNMGLAGGNEQFF
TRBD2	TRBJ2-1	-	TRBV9	TGTGCCAGCAGCCCCCCTCCGGGAGGTTCCGAGCAGTTCTTC	CASSPPPGGSEQFF
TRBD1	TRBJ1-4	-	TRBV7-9	TGTGCCAGCACGAGAGGGGGACAGCTTAATGAAAAACTGTTTTTT	CASTRGGQLNEKLFF
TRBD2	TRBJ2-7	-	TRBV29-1	TGCAGCGTTAAAACCGGGACTAGTCGTGAGCAGTACTTC	CSVKTGTSREQYF
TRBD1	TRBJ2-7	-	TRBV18	TGTGCCAGCTCACCGCTCGGGACAGGACCCTACGAGCAGTACTTC	CASSPLGTGPYEQYF
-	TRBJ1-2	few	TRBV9	TGTGCCAGCAGCGTAGCCCCCGGGGGGACTAACTATGGCTACACCTTC	CASSVAPGGTNYGYTF